Following are 26 T cell receptor beta chains from one sample sequenced in a study of cytomegalovirus exposure and HLA in healthy donors. Researchers ran the PCR with 60 Vbeta and 13 Jbeta primers. Sequencing was performed with immunoSEQ multiplex PCR; in TCRdb, only in-frame clones are kept and a portion is missing. The record lists under 250,000 clones, of which the ten most abundant hold 1.1%. Sequenced sample: PBMCs. These receptors originate from a girl aged 2 to 9 in good health and CMV-seropositive.

As to this clone: An end of the junction does not agree with germline; a read error may underlie this. The rearrangement uses TRBV11-2 and TRBJ1-2; D perhaps matches TRBD1 (5 bases). The CDR3 length is 14 residues. Germline CDR1 SGHAT, CDR2 FQNNGV. CDR3 amino acids: CASSQEGRTPDNSF. CDR3 coding DNA: TGTGCCAGCAGCCAGGAAGGTCGGACACCCGATAACTCCTTC.

This rearrangement joins TRBV6-1 to TRBJ2-1, with 10 bases identical to TRBD2. Trimming cost V 6 bases and J 12 bases; bases outside gene matches: 5. This CDR3 has 12 amino acids. Germline V CDR1 and CDR2: MNHNS, SASEGT. CDR3: CASRKGTSVQFF. The CDR3, as DNA: TGTGCCAGCAGAAAAGGGACTAGCGTGCAGTTCTTC.

V gene TRBV19 combines with J gene TRBJ2-7; D is ambiguous. Deletions cut 6 bases from V and 1 base from J, with 13 bases between. The length of the CDR3 is 14 residues. Germline V lookup: CDR1 LNHDA, CDR2 SQIVND (reference sequence). CDR3: CASSTTADSYEQYF. CDR3 coding DNA: TGTGCCAGTAGCACTACTGCGGATTCCTACGAGCAGTACTTC.

This chain links TRBV27 with TRBJ2-7; 7 bases agree with TRBD1. V trimming: 3 bases; J trimming: 5 bases; junction bases outside the gene matches: 7. The CDR3 is made up of 14 amino acids. Germline loops: CDR1 MNHEY, CDR2 SMNVEV (reference sequence). CDR3 sequence (DNA): TGTGCCAGCAGTTTTTCAAGGGGGCCGGACGAGCAGTACTTC. Its translation: CASSFSRGPDEQYF.

The chain is built from TRBV5-4 and TRBJ2-7; 7 bases map to TRBD1. Germline CDR1 and CDR2: SGHNT and YYREEE (reference sequence). The trim removed 0 bases at V and 3 bases at J, leaving 6 bases unmatched. The CDR3 extends over 15 amino acids. CDR3 amino acids: CASSLGQGLYYEQYF. CDR3 nucleotide sequence: TGTGCCAGCAGCTTGGGACAGGGTTTGTACTACGAGCAGTACTTC.

The chain carries TRBV6-4 and TRBJ2-3; TRBD2 is a possible D gene (6 bases). Trimming took off 6 bases at V and 7 bases at J, with 20 bases between the two ends. CDR3 length equals 15 residues. Per the germline V gene, CDR1 is MRHNA and CDR2 is SNTAGT. CDR3: CASRLRGTGPYTQYF. Here the CDR3 DNA reads TGTGCCAGCAGACTTCGCGGGACTGGGCCATATACGCAGTATTTT.

This chain joins TRBV5-1 and TRBJ1-1; the D is unclear. Trimming left V 5 bases short and J 1 base short, with 6 bases between. Germline V gene lookup returns CDR1 SGHRS and CDR2 YFSETQ. The CDR3 covers 12 residues. The CDR3 nucleotides are TGCGCCAGCAGGAACGGGAACACTGAAGCTTTCTTT. Protein product: CASRNGNTEAFF.

Details on this clone: At one end, the junction sequence differs from germline, possibly due to a read error. Other nucleotide sequences in the sample specify the same CDR3. This rearrangement joins TRBV5-4 to TRBJ1-3; 8 nucleotides match TRBD1. The CDR3 runs 15 residues. Per germline, CDR1 SGHNT and CDR2 YYREEE (reference sequence). The CDR3 here is CASSNGGQGANTIYF. CDR3 DNA sequence: TGCGCCAGCAGCAACGGTGGGCAGGGGGCGAACACCATATATTTT.

This chain links TRBV11-3 with TRBJ2-2; 9 bases are a match to TRBD2. V was clipped by 3 bases and J by 4 bases; unmatched bases: 3. CDR1 SGHNT and CDR2 YENEEA come from the germline V gene. The CDR3 loop spans 15 amino acids. CDR3 protein: CASSLAGGATGELFF. The CDR3 nucleotides read TGTGCCAGCAGCTTGGCGGGAGGGGCCACCGGGGAGCTGTTTTTT.

This sequence joins TRBV2 and TRBJ2-1, with D maybe TRBD2 (5 bases). This CDR3 spans 11 amino acids. V was clipped by 5 bases and J by 11 bases, with 10 bases between them. CDR1 and CDR2 from the germline V gene are SNHLY and FYNNEI. CDR3 sequence (DNA): TGTGCCAGCAGTTTCGGACTTAAGCAGTTCTTC. It is translated as CASSFGLKQFF.

This rearrangement joins TRBV7-8 to TRBJ2-2; TRBD2 agrees at 11 bases. V dropped 7 bases and J dropped 7; count of bases not matched to a gene: 2. CDR3 length equals 13 residues. Germline values: CDR1 SGHVS, CDR2 FQNEAQ. CDR3 protein: CASTTSGNGELFF. In DNA form, the CDR3 reads TGTGCCAGCACGACTAGCGGGAACGGGGAGCTGTTTTTT. Supplemented by reference TRBV7-8 and TRBJ2-2, the full variable domain reads GAGVSQSPRYKVAKRGQDVALRCDPISGHVSLFWYQQALGQGPEFLTYFQNEAQLDKSGLPSDRFFAERPEGSVSTLKIQRTQQEDSAVYLCASTTSGNGELFFGEGSRLTVL.

J is TRBJ2-2 and V is TRBV27; 12 positions match TRBD2. Germline loops: CDR1 MNHEY, CDR2 SMNVEV (reference sequence). After removal of 1 base from V and 1 base from J, the junction contained 10 bases not matched to a gene. The CDR3 runs to 20 residues. The CDR3 is CASSLYIPGTSGWNTGELFF. The CDR3 nucleotides are TGTGCCAGCAGTTTATATATTCCCGGGACTAGCGGGTGGAACACCGGGGAGCTGTTTTTT.

J is TRBJ1-5 and V is TRBV28; D is ambiguous. CDR3 length: 14 amino acids. The ends were cut back, 3 bases at V and 9 bases at J, with 15 bases in the middle. CDR1 and CDR2 from the germline V gene are MDHEN and SYDVKM. The CDR3 nucleotides are TGTGCCAGCAGTTTGGTCCAGGCTCGAAGGCCCCAGCATTTT. Its translation is CASSLVQARRPQHF.

The V call is TRBV18, the J call TRBJ2-3; TRBD2 matches 13 bases. CDR1 is KGHSH and CDR2 is LQKENI in the germline V gene. Trimming removed 1 base from V and 4 bases from J; junction bases left unmatched: 5. This CDR3 has 17 amino acids. In DNA form, the CDR3 reads TGTGCCAGCTCACCACTGGGACTAGCGGGACGGGCAGATACGCAGTATTTT. Its protein is CASSPLGLAGRADTQYF.

V gene TRBV19 combines with J gene TRBJ1-4; 7 bases match TRBD1. Trimming removed 3 bases from V and 8 bases from J; junction bases left unmatched: 9. Germline V gene sequence: CDR1 LNHDA, CDR2 SQIVND (reference sequence). This CDR3 contains 15 residues. Here the CDR3 reads CASSIYGQVGEKLFF. The CDR3 nucleotides read TGTGCCAGTAGTATCTACGGACAGGTGGGAGAAAAACTGTTTTTT. The complete variable domain, with remaining parts taken from reference TRBV19 and TRBJ1-4, reads DGGITQSPKYLFRKEGQNVTLSCEQNLNHDAMYWYRQDPGQGLRLIYYSQIVNDFQKGDIAEGYSVSREKKESFPLTVTSAQKNPTAFYLCASSIYGQVGEKLFFGSGTQLSVL.

This chain joins TRBV19 and TRBJ2-2, with D hard to call. V lost 7 bases and J 6 bases, leaving 18 bases between the germline ends. The CDR3 is 15 residues long. The V gene's germline CDR1 is LNHDA and CDR2 SQIVND (reference sequence). The chain's CDR3 is CASMAPGQPPGELFF. The CDR3 DNA follows: TGTGCCAGTATGGCACCGGGTCAACCCCCCGGGGAGCTGTTTTTT.

The chain uses TRBV7-6 and TRBJ2-7; 10 bases are a match to TRBD2. CDR3 length equals 16 residues. CDR1 is SGHVS, CDR2 FNYEAQ, per germline. V was pared by 4 bases and J by 4 bases, with 10 bases of the junction left unmatched. CDR3 sequence: CASSSRSGRRTYEQYF. CDR3 nucleotides: TGTGCCAGCAGCTCCCGTAGCGGGAGGAGAACGTACGAGCAGTACTTC.

In regard to this clone: The conserved phenylalanine or tryptophan is not found at the CDR3 terminus, so this likely reflects a read error. The genes are TRBV15 and TRBJ1-1, with D possibly matching TRBD1 (5 bases). CDR1 LNHNV and CDR2 YYDKDF come from the germline V gene (reference sequence). The CDR3 has 13 amino acids. Trimming took 9 bases from V and 0 from J, leaving 11 bases between them. The CDR3 sequence is CATRGSLNTEAFL. DNA for the CDR3: TGTGCCACTAGGGGCAGCCTGAACACTGAAGCTTTCCTT.

The chain is built from TRBV28 and TRBJ2-2; possible D gene TRBD1, 5 bases. Germline-derived CDR1 and CDR2 are MDHEN and SYDVKM. The V gene lost 3 bases and the J gene lost 7 bases, with 12 bases spanning the gap. The CDR3 has 14 residues. CDR3: CASSLMGLNGELFF. Here the CDR3 DNA reads TGTGCCAGCAGTTTGATGGGGCTTAACGGGGAGCTGTTTTTT.

The CDR3 DNA follows: TGTGCCAGCAGTGTGGACAGGGGCGCGACCGGGGAGCTGTTTTTT. This codes for CASSVDRGATGELFF. The chain joins TRBV2 to TRBJ2-2; 9 bases fit TRBD1. This CDR3 region has 15 residues. Germline-derived CDR1 and CDR2 are SNHLY and FYNNEI. J gave up 5 bases and V 4 bases, and 5 bases lay outside the gene matches.

The V and J genes are TRBV18 and TRBJ2-7, with TRBD2 matching 9 bases. The CDR3 totals 15 residues. The V gene end was trimmed by 1 base and the J gene end by 4 bases; junction bases not matched to a gene: 5. Germline values: CDR1 KGHSH, CDR2 LQKENI. The CDR3 coding sequence is TGTGCCAGCTCACCACAAGGACTAGCGAAGTACGAGCAGTACTTC. It yields the protein CASSPQGLAKYEQYF.

V is TRBV7-9 and J is TRBJ2-7; a possible D gene is TRBD1 (6 bases). The CDR3 has 15 amino acids. V shed 5 bases and J shed 0 bases, with 14 bases lying between them. Germline assignment: CDR1 SEHNR and CDR2 FQNEAQ (reference sequence). CDR3 sequence (DNA): TGTGCCAGCAGCCTGTCCGGGACATCCTCCTACGAGCAGTACTTC. This translates into CASSLSGTSSYEQYF.

The V call is TRBV14, the J call TRBJ1-1; D is possibly TRBD1 (5 bases). Germline V gene data show CDR1 as SGHDN and CDR2 as FVKESK. The CDR3 covers 14 residues. V was shortened by 1 base and J by 5 bases, with 11 bases between the two germline ends. The CDR3 protein is CASSQAGRRTEAFF. CDR3 coding DNA: TGTGCCAGCAGCCAAGCAGGGAGGAGGACTGAAGCTTTCTTT.

The rearrangement joins TRBV27 to TRBJ2-7, with TRBD2 matching 14 bases. The germline V gene encodes CDR1 MNHEY and CDR2 SMNVEV (reference sequence). The CDR3 covers 17 residues. Unmatched junction bases numbered 9, after V lost 5 bases and J lost 3 bases. The CDR3 protein is CASSVRTSGRIGYEQYF. The CDR3 region has the DNA TGTGCCAGCAGTGTAAGGACTAGCGGGAGGATTGGCTACGAGCAGTACTTC.

The chain recombines TRBV2 with TRBJ2-1, with 7 bases fitting TRBD2. Per the germline V gene, CDR1 is SNHLY and CDR2 is FYNNEI. Losses at the gene ends were 3 bases for V and 9 bases for J; bases not matched to a gene: 11. The CDR3 extends over 15 amino acids. CDR3 sequence: CASSEVREFFTEQFF. DNA for the CDR3: TGTGCCAGCAGTGAGGTGCGGGAGTTCTTTACTGAGCAGTTCTTC.

The chain joins TRBV5-6 to TRBJ2-1; 7 bases match TRBD2. V lost 1 base to trimming and J lost 0 bases; unmatched junction nucleotides: 7. The CDR3 runs to 17 residues. The germline V gene encodes CDR1 SGHDT and CDR2 YYEEEE. The DNA of the CDR3 is TGTGCCAGCAGCTTGTGGCTAGCGGCGCTCTCCTACAATGAGCAGTTCTTC. Translated: CASSLWLAALSYNEQFF.